These 5 T cell receptor beta chains were sequenced from one sample in a study of T cell responses to AZD1222 COVID-19 vaccine. Method: immunoSEQ multiplex PCR; TCRdb's copy keeps in-frame clones and lacks some. The sample yields around 130,000 clones, just under 95% seen once. This sample comprised peripheral blood, obtained 28 days after the second AZD1222 dose. The receptors were sampled from an adult who received the AZD1222 COVID-19 vaccine.

This clone occurred once. The chain joins TRBV5-1 to TRBJ2-5, with TRBD2 as a possible D gene (5 bases). The CDR3 spans 14 residues. V was pared by 5 bases and J by 4 bases, with 15 bases between. Germline V CDR1 and CDR2: SGHRS, YFSETQ. The CDR3 coding sequence is TGCGCCAGCAGGGAGGACTTGGGCCTAGAGACCCAGTACTTC. This gives the protein CASREDLGLETQYF.

This clone was detected once. The chain links TRBV6-2 or TRBV6-3 to TRBJ2-5, with D possibly TRBD2 on 5 matching bases. CDR3 length: 14 amino acids. V was trimmed by 6 bases and J by 4 bases, leaving 15 bases between them. Per germline, CDR1 MNHEY and CDR2 SVGEGT. The CDR3 region has the DNA TGTGCCAGCAGCCTTACTAGGGCCCCAGAGACCCAGTACTTC. This encodes CASSLTRAPETQYF.

The V call is TRBV29-1, the J call TRBJ1-4; D is perhaps TRBD1 (5 bases). Germline V gene lookup returns CDR1 SQVTM and CDR2 ANQGSEA. Trimming cost V 5 bases and J 8 bases, with 18 bases left between them. The CDR3 covers 14 residues. The CDR3 sequence is CSVSGTWLEEKLFF. The CDR3 DNA is TGCAGCGTTTCCGGGACGTGGCTAGAAGAAAAACTGTTTTTT.

The chain employs TRBV7-9 and TRBJ1-5, with 7 bases lining up with TRBD1. CDR3 length: 16 residues. Trimming removed 3 bases from V and 2 bases from J; junction bases left unmatched: 7. CDR1 is SEHNR, CDR2 FQNEAQ, per germline (reference sequence). CDR3 bases: TGTGCCAGCAGCTTGGGGGACAGAGGTCGCAATCAGCCCCAGCATTTT. Its protein is CASSLGDRGRNQPQHF.

This chain links TRBV5-1 with TRBJ2-7; D is unclear. The CDR3 has 14 amino acids. Germline-derived CDR1 and CDR2 are SGHRS and YFSETQ. V lost 4 bases and J 0 bases, leaving 11 bases between the germline ends. The CDR3 nucleotides are TGCGCCAGCAGCCCTGCACCGCCCTCCTACGAGCAGTACTTC. As protein: CASSPAPPSYEQYF.